This T cell receptor beta chain emerged from a study of OX40 agonist ivuxolimab in advanced cancers. Broader study findings: In CD8+ T cells, expanded clones were on average more numerous than in CD4+.

To note about this clone: The antigen is not known.

Method: immunoSEQ multiplex PCR; TCRdb's copy keeps in-frame clones and lacks some. The sample lists under 50,000 clones; roughly 79% were seen once. V shed 2 bases and J shed 4 bases, with 14 bases lying between them. Germline CDR1 SQVTM, CDR2 ANQGSEA. The CDR3 has 14 residues. V and J are TRBV29-1 and TRBJ1-2, with a possible D match to TRBD1 (5 bases). Material: CD4+ or CD8+ T cells sorted from blood, obtained in a trial of the OX40 agonist ivuxolimab. The TCR sequence derives from an adult with an advanced solid tumor such as melanoma, head and neck, liver or kidney cancer. The CDR3, as DNA: TGCAGCGTTGAATATAGGCAGGGTAGCTATGGCTACACCTTC. It translates to CSVEYRQGSYGYTF.